These 7 T cell receptor beta chains came from one sample sequenced in a study of B cell selection in AIRE deficiency. Data came from immunoSEQ multiplex PCR; TCRdb stores just in-frame clones and leaves some out. The table lists about 26,000 clones, roughly 90% of them singletons. Regulatory T cells were sorted as CD4+CD25hiCD127low/negative. The sequencing sample was made of CD4+CD25+ Tregs sorted from PBMCs. These receptors were obtained from a human donor in good health.

J is TRBJ2-7 and V is TRBV30; TRBD2 might be the D (6 bases). Per the germline V gene, CDR1 is GTSNPN and CDR2 is SVGIG (reference sequence). The CDR3 contains 13 residues. V was cut by 2 bases and J by 3 bases, with 11 bases left in between. CDR3 amino acids: CAWSWGLSYEQYF. In DNA form, the CDR3 reads TGTGCCTGGAGTTGGGGACTTAGCTACGAGCAGTACTTC.

The J gene is TRBJ2-7, the V gene TRBV6-5, with 9 bases matching TRBD1. The CDR3 runs to 12 residues. Unmatched junction bases numbered 2, after V lost 5 bases and J lost 6 bases. Germline V gene sequence: CDR1 MNHEY, CDR2 SVGAGI. CDR3 DNA sequence: TGTGCCAGCAGTCGGACAGGGGTCGAGCAGTACTTC. As protein: CASSRTGVEQYF.

In this sample, this clone turned up once. This chain links TRBV19 with TRBJ2-3, with a weak D call TRBD2 (7 bases). V gave up 9 bases and J gave up 4 bases, with 20 bases separating them. The CDR3 runs to 15 residues. Per the germline V gene, CDR1 is LNHDA and CDR2 is SQIVND (reference sequence). CDR3 region: CASGLGGRPPDTQYF. The CDR3 DNA reads TGTGCCAGCGGTTTGGGGGGGCGCCCCCCAGATACGCAGTATTTT.

In its sample, this clone was seen once. The chain has TRBV9 and TRBJ2-5, with a weak D call TRBD1 (6 bases). This CDR3 has 14 amino acids. Trimming stripped 0 bases from V and 3 bases from J, with 9 bases between. Looked up from germline, CDR1 is SGDLS and CDR2 is YYNGEE. This CDR3 reads CASSVGAGEETQYF. CDR3 DNA sequence: TGTGCCAGCAGCGTAGGAGCAGGGGAAGAGACCCAGTACTTC.

The rearrangement links TRBV27 to TRBJ2-5, with D possibly matching TRBD2 (5 bases). Per the germline V gene, CDR1 is MNHEY and CDR2 is SMNVEV (reference sequence). The CDR3 spans 14 residues. V shed 8 bases and J shed 5 bases, with 18 bases lying between them. In DNA form, the CDR3 reads TGTGCCAGCTGGAGCGGACGTGTAGGGGAGACCCAGTACTTC. It encodes CASWSGRVGETQYF.

The chain combines TRBV7-2 with TRBJ1-2; 7 nucleotides line up with TRBD1. Looked up from germline, CDR1 is SGHTA and CDR2 is FQGNSA. Losses at the gene ends were 4 bases for V and 4 bases for J; bases not matched to a gene: 3. This CDR3 region has 13 residues. The CDR3 protein is CASSSTGPYGYTF. CDR3 nucleotides: TGTGCCAGCAGCTCGACAGGGCCCTATGGCTACACCTTC. The complete variable domain, with remaining parts taken from reference TRBV7-2 and TRBJ1-2, reads GAGVSQSPSNKVTEKGKDVELRCDPISGHTALYWYRQSLGQGLEFLIYFQGNSAPDKSGLPSDRFSAERTGGSVSTLTIQRTQQEDSAVYLCASSSTGPYGYTFGSGTRLTVV.

CDR3 sequence: CAISESAQPQHF. The CDR3, as DNA: TGTGCCATCAGTGAGTCGGCCCAGCCCCAGCATTTT. The rearrangement links TRBV10-3 to TRBJ1-5; no firm D call. Germline V gives CDR1 ENHRY, CDR2 SYGVKD. The CDR3 runs 12 residues. Trimming pared 0 bases from V and 7 bases from J, leaving 4 bases between.